The 13 T cell receptor beta chains reported below all come from one sample, sequenced in a study of CD8 T cells in Susac syndrome. Random hexamers were used to reverse transcribe the RNA input (roughly 0.5 to 1 ug). Each CDR3 protein gets one entry after TCRdb re-called the immunoSEQ multiplex PCR reads with MiXCR. The sample has some 50,000 distinct CDR3 sequences, more than 85% seen once. The material sequenced was CD8+ T cells from PBMCs. Source of these receptors: a human donor with Susac syndrome.

This rearrangement joins TRBV29-1 to TRBJ1-1; no definite D call. The length of the CDR3 is 12 residues. V gave up 5 bases and J gave up 10 bases, with 17 bases separating them. Germline lookup yields CDR1 SQVTM and CDR2 ANQGSEA. The CDR3 nucleotides read TGCAGCGTTTCTGGAGCCTCCCCCGGAGCTTTCTTT. Protein: CSVSGASPGAFF.

The J gene is TRBJ2-7, the V gene TRBV5-1; a possible D gene is TRBD1 (6 bases). The CDR3 extends over 15 amino acids. CDR1 SGHRS and CDR2 YFSETQ come from the germline V gene. Deletions cut 2 bases from V and 5 bases from J, with 17 bases between. The CDR3 protein is CASSFWSETGDEQYF. CDR3 sequence (DNA): TGCGCCAGCAGCTTTTGGTCGGAGACAGGCGACGAGCAGTACTTC.

The chain has TRBV6-5 and TRBJ2-5, with TRBD2 matching over 11 bases. The CDR3 runs to 16 residues. CDR1 is MNHEY and CDR2 is SVGAGI in the germline V gene. The ends lost 0 bases at V and 5 bases at J; junction bases unmatched: 5. CDR3 protein: CASSYSGSGGAETQYF. The CDR3 nucleotides are TGTGCCAGCAGTTACTCGGGTAGCGGGGGGGCGGAGACCCAGTACTTC.

The chain carries TRBV6-6 and TRBJ2-1; TRBD2 matches at 11 bases. The CDR3 loop spans 16 amino acids. V shed 5 bases, J shed 3 bases, and the junction held 6 bases outside the gene matches. Germline V gene sequence: CDR1 MNHNY, CDR2 SVGAGI (reference sequence). CDR3 nucleotide sequence: TGTGCCAGCAGTCCTAGCGGGGGGCAAAACTACAATGAGCAGTTCTTC. Protein product: CASSPSGGQNYNEQFF.

This clonotype has a single count. The chain joins TRBV3-1 to TRBJ2-1, with D perhaps being TRBD1 or TRBD2 (5 bases each). The germline CDR1 and CDR2 sequences are LGHDT and YNNKEL (reference sequence). The CDR3 loop spans 14 amino acids. V was pared by 4 bases and J by 5 bases, with 12 bases between. The CDR3, as DNA: TGTGCCAGCAGCCTCGGGGCCGCACACAATGAGCAGTTCTTC. Translated, it gives CASSLGAAHNEQFF.

The J gene is TRBJ2-5, the V gene TRBV3-1, with D unclear. In germline, CDR1 is LGHDT, CDR2 YNNKEL (reference sequence). Trimming took 2 bases from V and 1 from J, leaving 11 bases between them. The CDR3 has 15 residues. The CDR3, as DNA: TGTGCCAGCAGCCAATTAACAGCGATCCAAGAGACCCAGTACTTC. It encodes CASSQLTAIQETQYF.

The V and J genes are TRBV7-2 and TRBJ1-2; D might be TRBD1 (5 bases). The CDR3 contains 14 residues. CDR1 and CDR2 from the germline V gene are SGHTA and FQGNSA. Trimming removed 2 bases from V and 6 bases from J, with 13 bases in between. CDR3 protein: CASSLIQGGNGYTF. The CDR3 DNA follows: TGTGCCAGCAGCTTAATCCAGGGCGGTAATGGCTACACCTTC.

The sample holds one count of this clonotype. The chain links TRBV15 to TRBJ1-2; D not certain. This CDR3 has 15 residues. The germline gives CDR1 LNHNV, CDR2 YYDKDF (reference sequence). V was shortened by 0 bases and J by 6 bases, with 14 bases between the two germline ends. Here the CDR3 reads CATSRDVRGRDGYTF. The CDR3 DNA is TGTGCCACCAGCAGAGATGTTCGTGGAAGGGATGGCTACACCTTC.

The rearrangement uses TRBV9 and TRBJ2-1; D ambiguous. This CDR3 is 12 amino acids long. Germline CDR1 and CDR2: SGDLS and YYNGEE. The V gene lost 2 bases and the J gene lost 10 bases, with 10 bases spanning the gap. Here the CDR3 DNA reads TGTGCCAGCAGCGTCCCTGGTGGAGAGCAGTTCTTC. Its translation: CASSVPGGEQFF.

The CDR3 sequence: CSARDQRRGDYNEQFF. CDR3 nucleotides: TGCAGTGCTAGAGATCAACGACGGGGGGATTACAATGAGCAGTTCTTC. The chain carries TRBV20-1 and TRBJ2-1, with 7 bases aligning to TRBD2. The CDR3 contains 16 residues. After removal of 0 bases from V and 4 bases from J, the junction contained 9 bases not matched to a gene. Germline V CDR1 and CDR2: DFQATT, SNEGSKA (reference sequence).

The chain combines TRBV3-1 with TRBJ2-7; 11 nucleotides agree with TRBD2. Germline V CDR1 and CDR2: LGHDT, YNNKEL (reference sequence). The CDR3 sequence is 14 residues long. J was trimmed by 2 bases and V by 4 bases; bases with no gene match: 1. The CDR3 is CASSLSGGAYEQYF. DNA for the CDR3: TGTGCCAGCAGCCTTAGCGGGGGGGCCTACGAGCAGTACTTC.

The chain is built from TRBV7-9 and TRBJ1-4; 9 positions agree with TRBD1. CDR3 size: 16 residues. Germline V lookup: CDR1 SEHNR, CDR2 FQNEAQ (reference sequence). V lost 5 bases to trimming and J lost 5 bases; unmatched junction nucleotides: 9. For the CDR3, the DNA is TGTGCCAGCAGCGTCGCTGTGGGACAGGGAAATGAAAAACTGTTTTTT. Protein product: CASSVAVGQGNEKLFF.

The chain carries TRBV20-1 and TRBJ2-3, with 9 bases that match TRBD2. This CDR3 has 15 amino acids. Trimming at V came to 0 bases and at J to 8 bases, leaving 9 bases not matched to a gene. The germline CDR1 and CDR2 sequences are DFQATT and SNEGSKA (reference sequence). The CDR3, as DNA: TGCAGTGCTAGAGATTTGGGGCTAGCGGGGATTACGCAGTATTTT. Residues: CSARDLGLAGITQYF.